This is a list of T cell receptor beta chains from one sample in a study of blood T cell repertoires in COVID-19. Generated by immunoSEQ multiplex PCR, the TCRdb table keeps only in-frame clones and is missing some. The data hold roughly 200,000 clones, with roughly 84% observed a single time. Sequenced sample: peripheral blood. The receptors here all came from a woman older than 75 with active or convalescent COVID-19. Both conserved end residues are part of each CDR3. D genes are given only for firm matches. Expanded clones get a size class; other rows say once, few or many, or leave the size out.

>.|.|TRBV12-5|TRBJ2-1
TGTGCTGCAAGGGGCGGGAATACGAACAATGAGCAGTTCTTC
CAARGGNTNNEQFF
>.|.|TRBV7-9|TRBJ2-1
TGTGCCAGCAGCCCCCTTGCTAGCTCCTACAATGAGCAGTTCTTC
CASSPLASSYNEQFF
>few|TRBD2|TRBV10-3|TRBJ2-7
TGTGCCATCAGTGGGAAAGCGGGGGCAAGGGAGCAGTACTTC
CAISGKAGAREQYF
>.|TRBD1|TRBV11-3|TRBJ1-2
TGTGCCAGCAGCTTCAGGGGGCGAGGCTACACCTTC
CASSFRGRGYTF
>.|TRBD1|TRBV5-4|TRBJ1-1
TGTGCCAGCAGCTTTCAGGGGGGAGCTTTCTTT
CASSFQGGAFF
>once|TRBD1|TRBV7-9|TRBJ1-1
TGTGCCAGCAGCTCTACAGGGGGCGGCACTGAAGCTTTCTTT
CASSSTGGGTEAFF
>.|TRBD2|TRBV9|TRBJ2-1
TGTGCCAGCAGCCCCGTGGGCGGGGGGCTCTACAATGAGCAGTTCTTC
CASSPVGGGLYNEQFF
>.|TRBD1|TRBV10-3|TRBJ1-3
TGTGCCATCCGCCAGGGGGCGCAAGGAAACACCATATATTTT
CAIRQGAQGNTIYF
>.|.|TRBV18|TRBJ1-2
TGTGCCAGCTCACCACGAGCTAACTATGGCTACACCTTC
CASSPRANYGYTF
>.|TRBD1|TRBV4-2|TRBJ1-1
TGTGCCAGCAGCCATCCCTCCGGGACAGCAAACACTGAAGCTTTCTTT
CASSHPSGTANTEAFF
>.|TRBD2|TRBV9|TRBJ2-5
TGTGCCAGCAGTAAGACCGGGACTAGAACGATCGAGACCCAGTACTTC
CASSKTGTRTIETQYF
>.|TRBD1|TRBV24-1|TRBJ1-5
TGTGCCACCAGTGACCCGGGACAGGGAGGAGGCAATCAGCCCCAGCATTTT
CATSDPGQGGGNQPQHF
>.|.|TRBV14|TRBJ2-7
TGTGCCAGCAGCCCAGTCGGTAGTAATCGGGAGTACTTC
CASSPVGSNREYF
>.|TRBD2|TRBV28|TRBJ2-7
TGTGCCAGCAGTTTATGGTCCTCGGGGGGCTCCTACGAGCAGTACTTC
CASSLWSSGGSYEQYF
>.|TRBD1|TRBV9|TRBJ1-3
TGTGCCAGCAGCGTTTCGGGACAGGGAGACACCATATATTTT
CASSVSGQGDTIYF
>.|.|TRBV15|TRBJ1-6
TGTGCCACCAGCGGCCAAACTGGGGGGGTGGGATCACCCCTCCACTTT
CATSGQTGGVGSPLHF
>.|TRBD1|TRBV9|TRBJ1-2
TGTGCCAGCAGCGCACGGGACAGGGAATATGGCTACACCTTC
CASSARDREYGYTF
>once|TRBD2|TRBV7-9|TRBJ2-3
TGTGCCAGCAGTTCTCCTAGCGGGGGGGCAAGAGATACGCAGTATTTT
CASSSPSGGARDTQYF
>.|.|TRBV6-2/TRBV6-3|TRBJ1-4
TGTGCCAGCAGTTACGGGACAATAAGGGCAAAACTGTTTTTT
CASSYGTIRAKLFF
>.|TRBD1|TRBV11-3|TRBJ1-2
TGTGCCAGCAGTGACAGGGGGCTCGCCCTTACGAATGGCTACACCTTC
CASSDRGLALTNGYTF
>few|.|TRBV30|TRBJ1-1
TGTGCCAGCCAAACAGGGTACACTGAAGCTTTCTTT
CASQTGYTEAFF
>.|.|TRBV6-1|TRBJ1-6
TGTGCCAGCAGTGAGTCCCGGTCACCCCTCCACTTT
CASSESRSPLHF
>.|TRBD1|TRBV28|TRBJ2-5
TGTGCCAGCAGCTCAATTACGACAGGGGGCGGGGAGACCCAGTACTTC
CASSSITTGGGETQYF
>once|TRBD1|TRBV3-1/TRBV3-2|TRBJ2-2
TGTGCCAGCAGACCCGGGACAGATACCGGGGAGCTGTTTTTT
CASRPGTDTGELFF
>.|.|TRBV6-5|TRBJ2-2
TGTGCCAGCAGTTTGACATCGATCGGGGAGCTGTTTTTT
CASSLTSIGELFF
>.|TRBD2|TRBV24-1|TRBJ2-3
TGTGCCACCAGTGCCCTAGCGGGATCTACGCAGTATTTT
CATSALAGSTQYF
>once|.|TRBV7-9|TRBJ2-7
TGTGCCAGCCCGGGACTTTACGAGCAGTACTTC
CASPGLYEQYF
>.|.|TRBV18|TRBJ2-3
TGTGCCAGCTCCCCCGGCCAGGTTCGCGCCGATACGCAGTATTTT
CASSPGQVRADTQYF
>.|.|TRBV24-1|TRBJ2-3
TGTGCCACCAGTGTTGGCAGGGAAACAGATACGCAGTATTTT
CATSVGRETDTQYF
>.|.|TRBV29-1|TRBJ1-1
TGCAGCGTAGGCAGGGGAGGGATGGGAACTGAAGCTTTCTTT
CSVGRGGMGTEAFF
>.|.|TRBV5-1|TRBJ2-7
TGCGCCAGCAGCTTGGAACCGGGACTCTACGAGCAGTACTTC
CASSLEPGLYEQYF
>.|TRBD1|TRBV3-1/TRBV3-2|TRBJ2-2
TGTGCCAGCAGCCCTTGGCAGGGGGCGAACACCGGGGAGCTGTTTTTT
CASSPWQGANTGELFF
>.|TRBD2|TRBV9|TRBJ2-1
TGTGCCAGCAGCGTAGGTAGCGGGGGGCCGCCGGGGGATGAGCAGTTCTTC
CASSVGSGGPPGDEQFF
>.|TRBD2|TRBV12-3/TRBV12-4|TRBJ2-1
TGTGCCAGCAGCCGTGGACTAGCCGAGGAACAGTTCTTC
CASSRGLAEEQFF
>.|.|TRBV7-2|TRBJ1-1
TGTGCCAGCAGCTTAGAACGGGGGGCTTGGGCTTTCTTT
CASSLERGAWAFF
>once|TRBD2|TRBV18|TRBJ2-1
TGTGCCAGCTCACCAACTCTAGCGGGAGGTATCAATGAGCAGTTCTTC
CASSPTLAGGINEQFF
>.|TRBD1|TRBV27|TRBJ2-2
TGTGCCAGCAGTTTATGGAACAGGGGCACCGGGGAGCTGTTTTTT
CASSLWNRGTGELFF
>once|.|TRBV6-5|TRBJ1-3
TGTGCCACGACGCTGCGGCAGAGCTCTGGAAACACCATATATTTT
CATTLRQSSGNTIYF
>.|TRBD1|TRBV6-6|TRBJ1-2
TGTGCCAGCAGCAAAACCACAGGGGATGGCTACACCTTC
CASSKTTGDGYTF
>.|.|TRBV19|TRBJ1-1
TGTGCCAGTAGGAAGAGACAGGATGCTGAAGCTTTCTTT
CASRKRQDAEAFF
>.|.|TRBV5-1|TRBJ2-1
TGCGCCAGCAGCTTGGATGGCGGCTACAACAATGAGCAGTTCTTC
CASSLDGGYNNEQFF
>.|.|TRBV18|TRBJ1-2
TGTGCCAGCTCACCGACGACAGGTTACAATGGCTACACCTTC
CASSPTTGYNGYTF
>.|.|TRBV10-3|TRBJ2-3
TGTGCCACCTCGGGGTCGGGGACAGATACGCAGTATTTT
CATSGSGTDTQYF
>.|.|TRBV5-8|TRBJ1-2
TGTGCCTCTTCCGTTGCAGGATTCATTAACTATGGCTACACCTTC
CASSVAGFINYGYTF
>once|TRBD1|TRBV19|TRBJ1-6
TGTGCCAGTAGTGGCCGGGACAGGGGTAATTCACCCCTCCACTTT
CASSGRDRGNSPLHF
>.|.|TRBV5-1|TRBJ2-7
TGCGCCAGCAGCTTACCGGGAAAAATGGGCGAGCAGTACTTC
CASSLPGKMGEQYF
>.|TRBD2|TRBV4-2|TRBJ2-5
TGTGCCAGCAGCCAAGAGTGGGGGGGTGAGACCCAGTACTTC
CASSQEWGGETQYF
>.|.|TRBV5-1|TRBJ2-1
TGCGCCAGCAGCTTGGGGTCAGGGTCCTACAATGAGCAGTTCTTC
CASSLGSGSYNEQFF
>once|TRBD1|TRBV7-3|TRBJ2-2
TGTGCCAGCAGCTTGGGACAGGGGAACACCGGGGAGCTGTTTTTT
CASSLGQGNTGELFF
>.|TRBD2|TRBV11-3|TRBJ2-7
TGTGCCAGCAGCTTGGGGGGGAGCTCCTACGAGCAGTACTTC
CASSLGGSSYEQYF
>.|TRBD2|TRBV28|TRBJ2-7
TGTGCCAGCAGTTTGAGCGGGGGGGCCTACGAGCAGTACTTC
CASSLSGGAYEQYF
>.|.|TRBV15|TRBJ1-2
TGTGCCACCTTGGGCCCGGGAAGTCAAGAGTATGGCTACACCTTC
CATLGPGSQEYGYTF
>.|TRBD2|TRBV7-9|TRBJ2-3
TGTGCCAGCAGCCTCCTAGCGGGAGGGCCAGATACGCAGTATTTT
CASSLLAGGPDTQYF
>.|TRBD1|TRBV7-9|TRBJ1-4
TGTGCCAGCAGCTTAGGACAGGGTGTGTTTGGGATTAATGAAAAACTGTTTTTT
CASSLGQGVFGINEKLFF
>.|TRBD1|TRBV7-2|TRBJ1-2
TGTGCCAGCAGCTTAGGAGGGACAGCTAACTATGGCTACACCTTC
CASSLGGTANYGYTF